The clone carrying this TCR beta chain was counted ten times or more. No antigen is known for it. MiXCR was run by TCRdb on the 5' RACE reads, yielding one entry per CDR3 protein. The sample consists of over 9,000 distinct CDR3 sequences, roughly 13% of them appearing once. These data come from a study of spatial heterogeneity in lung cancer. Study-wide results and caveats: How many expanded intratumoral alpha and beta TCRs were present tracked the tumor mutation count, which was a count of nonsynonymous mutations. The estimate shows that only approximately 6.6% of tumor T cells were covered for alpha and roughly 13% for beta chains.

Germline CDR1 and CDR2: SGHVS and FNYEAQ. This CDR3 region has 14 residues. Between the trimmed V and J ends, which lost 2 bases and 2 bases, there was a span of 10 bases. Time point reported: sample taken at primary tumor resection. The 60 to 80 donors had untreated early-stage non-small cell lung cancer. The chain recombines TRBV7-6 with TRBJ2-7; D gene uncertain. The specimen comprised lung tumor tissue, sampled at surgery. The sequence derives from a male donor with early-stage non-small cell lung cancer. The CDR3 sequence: CASSLTDTTYEQYF. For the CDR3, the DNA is TGTGCCAGCAGCTTAACCGACACCACCTACGAGCAGTACTTC. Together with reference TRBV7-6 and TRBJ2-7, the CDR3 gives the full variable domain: GAGVSQSPRYKVTKRGQDVALRCDPISGHVSLYWYRQALGQGPEFLTYFNYEAQQDKSGLPNDRFSAERPEGSISTLTIQRTEQRDSAMYRCASSLTDTTYEQYFGPGTRLTVT.